This T cell receptor (beta chain) was identified in a study of regulatory T cells in long-lasting Graves disease. This clonotype has ten or more counts. Trimming removed 7 bases from V and 4 bases from J, with 17 bases in between. This CDR3 region has 14 residues. In germline, CDR1 is MNHNS, CDR2 SASEGT. The sample's time point: newly diagnosed GD, antithyroid drugs for less than 3 months. From PBMCs, RNA was extracted and then used to make the TCR library. TCR beta libraries were built with iRepertoire HTBI primers and Arm-PCR of CDR3 regions. From the multiplex PCR reads, TCRdb called clonotypes with MiXCR, one entry per CDR3 protein. The table includes 530,000 or so distinct CDR3 sequences, 16% detected once. The sample was also reused in another study, on T cells in Graves' hyperthyroidism and ophthalmopathy.

The source of this sequence is a man younger than 35 with Graves disease. The source material was peripheral blood mononuclear cells (PBMCs), sampled at new diagnosis, from a patient treated with antithyroid drugs. The genes are TRBV6-1 and TRBJ2-7; TRBD1 might be the D (5 bases). The CDR3 DNA is TGTGCCAGCACCTTACGTACAGGCCGGTACGAGCAGTACTTC. It translates to CASTLRTGRYEQYF.